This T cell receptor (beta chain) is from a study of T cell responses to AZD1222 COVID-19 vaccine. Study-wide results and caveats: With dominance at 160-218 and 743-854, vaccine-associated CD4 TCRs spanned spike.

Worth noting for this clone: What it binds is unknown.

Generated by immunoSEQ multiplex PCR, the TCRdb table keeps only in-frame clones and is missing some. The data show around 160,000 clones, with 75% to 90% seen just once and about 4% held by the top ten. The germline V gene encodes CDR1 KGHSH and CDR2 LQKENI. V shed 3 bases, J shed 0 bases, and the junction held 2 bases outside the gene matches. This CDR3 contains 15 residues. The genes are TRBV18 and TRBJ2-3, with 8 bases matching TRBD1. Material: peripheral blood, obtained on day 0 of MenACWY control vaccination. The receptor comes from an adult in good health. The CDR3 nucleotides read TGTGCCAGCTCACCGACAGGGGCTAGCACAGATACGCAGTATTTT. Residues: CASSPTGASTDTQYF. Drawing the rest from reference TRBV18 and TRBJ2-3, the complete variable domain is NAGVMQNPRHLVRRRGQEARLRCSPMKGHSHVYWYRQLPEEGLKFMVYLQKENIIDESGMPKERFSAEFPKEGPSILRIQQVVRGDSAAYFCASSPTGASTDTQYFGPGTRLTVL.